This note documents a single T cell receptor (beta chain) sequence. Its antigen is not identified. Cycle 7 day 1, cycle 4 day 1, and baseline were the timepoints at which blood was sampled. This sample was taken from a study of OX40 agonist ivuxolimab in advanced cancers. Study results and caveats: More expanded clones were found, on average, in CD8+ than in CD4+ T cells. With doses of 0.1-3.0 mg/kg, partial responders showed among the lowest clonal expansion.

Trimming shortened V by 1 base and J by 6 bases, and 13 bases separated the two germline ends. The CDR3 length is 15 residues. Germline values: CDR1 SGHAT, CDR2 FQNNGV. Sequencing was performed with immunoSEQ multiplex PCR; in TCRdb, only in-frame clones are kept and a portion is missing. The sample shows fewer than 25,000 clones, 85% to 90% of them seen only once. This sequence joins TRBV11-2 and TRBJ1-5; D gene uncertain. The sample was CD4+ or CD8+ T cells sorted from blood, taken in a trial of the OX40 agonist ivuxolimab. The receptor was isolated from an adult with an advanced solid tumor such as melanoma, head and neck, liver or kidney cancer. Here the CDR3 reads CASSLGVWDGQPQHF. DNA of the CDR3: TGTGCCAGCAGCTTAGGGGTTTGGGATGGTCAGCCCCAGCATTTT.